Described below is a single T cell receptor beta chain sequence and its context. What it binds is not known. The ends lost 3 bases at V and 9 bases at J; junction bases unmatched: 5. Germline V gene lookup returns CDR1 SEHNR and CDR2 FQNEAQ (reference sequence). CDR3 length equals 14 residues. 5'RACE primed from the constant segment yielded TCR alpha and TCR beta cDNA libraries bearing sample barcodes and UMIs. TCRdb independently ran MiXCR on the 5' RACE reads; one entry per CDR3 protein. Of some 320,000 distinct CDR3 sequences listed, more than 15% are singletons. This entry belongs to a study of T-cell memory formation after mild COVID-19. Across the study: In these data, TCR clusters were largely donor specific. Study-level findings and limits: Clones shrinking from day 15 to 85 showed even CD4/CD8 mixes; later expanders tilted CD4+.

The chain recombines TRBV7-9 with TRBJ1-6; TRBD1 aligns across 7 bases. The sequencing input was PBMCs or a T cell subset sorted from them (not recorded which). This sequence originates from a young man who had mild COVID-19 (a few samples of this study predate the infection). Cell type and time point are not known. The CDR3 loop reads CASSFTGDGSPLHF. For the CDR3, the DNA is TGTGCCAGCAGCTTTACAGGGGACGGTTCACCCCTCCACTTT.